The rows below give T cell receptor beta chains drawn from one sample of a study of CD8+CD57+ T cells in acquired aplastic anemia. One entry per CDR3 protein results from TCRdb running MiXCR on the reads. The sample includes approximately 160,000 distinct CDR3 sequences, approximately 40% of them seen just once. The sequencing input was sorted CD4+, CD8+, or CD8+CD57+ T cells (not recorded which) from PBMCs. These receptors all come from a human donor in good health. CDR3s include the opening cysteine and the closing phenylalanine or tryptophan. The D gene is left open where the match is weak. Not every row has a clone size; where given, it reads once, few, many or a size class.

v_call,d_call,cdr3_length,clone_size,j_call,cdr3_nt,cdr3_aa
TRBV10-1,TRBD2,15,NA,TRBJ2-7,TGCGCCAGCAGTGAATGGCGGGGGGCGCGGTACGAGCAGTACTTC,CASSEWRGARYEQYF
TRBV9,NA,15,many,TRBJ1-2,TGTGCCAGCAACCCCGGGACACTAGCTAACTATGGCTACACCTTC,CASNPGTLANYGYTF
TRBV9,NA,15,NA,TRBJ2-1,TGTGCCAGCAGCGTAGAGACTAGGGGCTACAATGAGCAGTTCTTC,CASSVETRGYNEQFF
TRBV5-1,NA,13,many,TRBJ1-2,TGCGCCAGCAGCTTGATACAGGACGCGGGCTACACCTTC,CASSLIQDAGYTF
TRBV12-3/TRBV12-4,TRBD1,13,many,TRBJ1-5,TGTGCCAGCATACAGGGGGAGCATCAGCCCCAGCATTTT,CASIQGEHQPQHF
TRBV11-1,TRBD1,16,few,TRBJ2-7,TGTGCCAGCAGCAACTCGGAGGACAGGGAACAACACGAGCAGTACTTC,CASSNSEDREQHEQYF
TRBV19,TRBD1,15,NA,TRBJ2-7,TGTGCCACCTCGGGCGAGACAGGGGTTCTACGGGAGCAGTACTTC,CATSGETGVLREQYF
TRBV7-9,TRBD2,18,many,TRBJ2-1,TGTGCCAGCAGCTCGGGACTAGCGGGAGGATTGGGAGACAATGAGCAGTTCTTC,CASSSGLAGGLGDNEQFF
TRBV24-1,NA,15,many,TRBJ2-1,TGTGCCACCAGTCAGAGGGGGGGGTCTTACAATGAGCAGTTCTTC,CATSQRGGSYNEQFF
TRBV9,NA,14,many,TRBJ1-6,TGTGCCAGCAGCGTAATGTCCTATAATTCACCCCTCCACTTT,CASSVMSYNSPLHF
TRBV25-1,NA,15,once,TRBJ1-1,TGTGCCAGCAGTGAACTCCGGACAGAAAGCACTGAAGCTTTCTTT,CASSELRTESTEAFF
TRBV4-2,NA,16,NA,TRBJ2-3,TGTGCCAGCAGTACAAGGGACTCCAAGAGCACAGATACGCAGTATTTT,CASSTRDSKSTDTQYF
TRBV30,TRBD1,14,NA,TRBJ2-3,TGTGCCTGGAGCCCGGTGGACAGGGCTAATACGCAGTATTTT,CAWSPVDRANTQYF
TRBV12-3/TRBV12-4,TRBD2,19,many,TRBJ2-6,TGTGCCAGCAGGGGACTAGCGGGACGCCTGCCTTCTGGGGCCAACGTCCTGACTTTC,CASRGLAGRLPSGANVLTF
TRBV7-3,TRBD1,15,many,TRBJ2-7,TGTGCCAGCAGCTCCGGGACAGGGGGACCCTACGAGCAGTACTTC,CASSSGTGGPYEQYF
TRBV20-1,NA,13,NA,TRBJ1-1,TGCAGTGCTAGAGAGACGGGAAGATATGAGGCTTTCTTT,CSARETGRYEAFF
TRBV12-3/TRBV12-4,NA,13,many,TRBJ2-7,TGTGCCAGCACCCCCCCCGGGTCCCACGAGCAGTACTTC,CASTPPGSHEQYF
TRBV7-9,NA,12,NA,TRBJ1-1,TGTGCCAGCAGCCCGAAGGACACTGAAGCTTTCTTT,CASSPKDTEAFF
TRBV19,NA,15,NA,TRBJ1-3,TGTGCCAGTAGTAGATCCCGGGACCTCCGAGACACCATATATTTT,CASSRSRDLRDTIYF
TRBV20-1,NA,18,NA,TRBJ1-6,TGCAGTGCCAGCTCACCACCGGTTGGCACAGGGAGGAATTCACCCCTCCACTTT,CSASSPPVGTGRNSPLHF
TRBV7-6,NA,12,few,TRBJ2-5,TGTGCCAGCAGCTCCCTCCGAGAGACCCAGTACTTC,CASSSLRETQYF
TRBV6-1,NA,14,few,TRBJ1-5,TGTGCCAGCAGACCCGGAACTAGCAATCAGCCCCAGCATTTT,CASRPGTSNQPQHF
TRBV10-3,TRBD1,15,NA,TRBJ1-2,TGTGCCATCAGTGAGACACCGGGACAGGCCTATGGCTACACCTTC,CAISETPGQAYGYTF
TRBV2,TRBD1,14,NA,TRBJ2-5,TGTGCCAGCAGATTGGGACAGCCGCGGGAGACCCAGTACTTC,CASRLGQPRETQYF
TRBV24-1,NA,14,many,TRBJ2-3,TGTGCCACCAGTGATTCCCCGACAACAGATACGCAGTATTTT,CATSDSPTTDTQYF
TRBV6-2/TRBV6-3,NA,15,many,TRBJ1-1,TGTGCCAGCAGTTCCGTGGGACAAACGAACACTGAAGCTTTCTTT,CASSSVGQTNTEAFF
TRBV2,NA,11,NA,TRBJ2-7,TGTGCCAGCAGTGCAAAGAGGGAGCAGTACTTC,CASSAKREQYF
TRBV12-3/TRBV12-4,NA,11,many,TRBJ1-2,TGTGCCAGCAGAATGGGTCGGAGCTACACCTTC,CASRMGRSYTF
TRBV6-5,NA,15,NA,TRBJ2-1,TGTGCCAGCAGTTACGGGAGGACCACTGGCGATGAGCAGTTCTTC,CASSYGRTTGDEQFF
TRBV2,TRBD1,14,NA,TRBJ2-7,TGTGCCATCCCTAGGACAGGGGCCCCCTACGAGCAGTACTTC,CAIPRTGAPYEQYF
TRBV5-4,TRBD1,12,NA,TRBJ2-7,TGTGCCAGCAGTGACCAGACAGGGGGAACGTACTTC,CASSDQTGGTYF
TRBV7-9,NA,14,NA,TRBJ1-1,TGTGCCAGCAGCTTAAACAATATGAACACTGAAGCTTTCTTT,CASSLNNMNTEAFF
TRBV25-1,TRBD2,18,NA,TRBJ2-7,TGTGCCAGCAGTGAGGAGGTACTAGCGGGAGGACTCCGCTACGAGCAGTACTTC,CASSEEVLAGGLRYEQYF
TRBV6-1,NA,15,many,TRBJ1-3,TGTGCCAGCAGAGTACAGGGCTACGGTGGAAACACCATATATTTT,CASRVQGYGGNTIYF
TRBV5-6,TRBD2,17,NA,TRBJ2-3,TGTGCCAGCAGCTTCCGACTAGCGGGGCCTAGCACAGATACGCAGTATTTT,CASSFRLAGPSTDTQYF
TRBV4-2,NA,17,NA,TRBJ2-3,TGTGCCAGCAGCCCCCCCTTTGTGGGTTCTAGCACAGATACGCAGTATTTT,CASSPPFVGSSTDTQYF
TRBV7-9,NA,14,NA,TRBJ2-7,TGTGCCAGCAGCCCAGGAGGGACGCCCGACGAGCAGTACTTC,CASSPGGTPDEQYF
TRBV15,NA,17,once,TRBJ2-5,TGTGCCACCAGCAGAGATGGTACCGGGAGTTCTCAAGAGACCCAGTACTTC,CATSRDGTGSSQETQYF
TRBV7-9,NA,15,NA,TRBJ1-1,TGTGCCAGCAGCAGAAACCTGGGGGCTAACACTGAAGCTTTCTTT,CASSRNLGANTEAFF
TRBV24-1,TRBD1,13,few,TRBJ2-5,TGTGCCACCAGTGAAGGGGGCCGAGAGACCCAGTACTTC,CATSEGGRETQYF
TRBV18,TRBD1,19,NA,TRBJ2-6,TGTGCCAGCTCGCGGCGATTGGACAGGGAAATATCTGGGGCCAACGTCCTGACTTTC,CASSRRLDREISGANVLTF
TRBV10-1,NA,13,NA,TRBJ1-2,TGCGCCAGCAGTGATGGGGGGCCCGATGGCTACACCTTC,CASSDGGPDGYTF
TRBV12-3/TRBV12-4,NA,13,few,TRBJ1-5,TGTGCCAGCAGTTTAGTGGGATATCAGCCCCAGCATTTT,CASSLVGYQPQHF
TRBV24-1,TRBD2,15,many,TRBJ2-7,TGTGCCACCAGTGACAGACTAGCGGGGATCTACGAGCAGTACTTC,CATSDRLAGIYEQYF
TRBV7-9,TRBD2,12,NA,TRBJ2-7,TGTGCCAGCAGCGGGGGGGTATACGAGCAGTACTTC,CASSGGVYEQYF
TRBV4-3,TRBD1,16,many,TRBJ1-1,TGCGCCAGCAGCCAAGGCGAGGGACAGTGGAACACTGAAGCTTTCTTT,CASSQGEGQWNTEAFF
TRBV6-1,NA,15,NA,TRBJ2-7,TGTGCCAGCAGGAACGCAGGGGTGGCGGCATACGAGCAGTACTTC,CASRNAGVAAYEQYF
TRBV5-6,TRBD1,18,NA,TRBJ1-5,TGTGCCAGCAGCTTGGAAGGACAGGGAGGTCATAGCAATCAGCCCCAGCATTTT,CASSLEGQGGHSNQPQHF
TRBV19,NA,16,many,TRBJ2-7,TGTGCCAGTAGTGACATCGGCGGGACAGTGGCCTACGAGCAGTACTTC,CASSDIGGTVAYEQYF
TRBV5-4,TRBD1,15,many,TRBJ2-7,TGTGCCAGCAGCTTGGCGGACAGGGATTCCTACGAGCAGTACTTC,CASSLADRDSYEQYF
TRBV11-1,NA,14,once,TRBJ1-2,TGTGCCAGCAGTTTACAGGCGCTGTACTATGGCTACACCTTC,CASSLQALYYGYTF
TRBV19,NA,16,many,TRBJ2-4,TGTGCCAGTAGTGTGGCCATAGGGCAAGGACAAACCATTCAGTACTTC,CASSVAIGQGQTIQYF